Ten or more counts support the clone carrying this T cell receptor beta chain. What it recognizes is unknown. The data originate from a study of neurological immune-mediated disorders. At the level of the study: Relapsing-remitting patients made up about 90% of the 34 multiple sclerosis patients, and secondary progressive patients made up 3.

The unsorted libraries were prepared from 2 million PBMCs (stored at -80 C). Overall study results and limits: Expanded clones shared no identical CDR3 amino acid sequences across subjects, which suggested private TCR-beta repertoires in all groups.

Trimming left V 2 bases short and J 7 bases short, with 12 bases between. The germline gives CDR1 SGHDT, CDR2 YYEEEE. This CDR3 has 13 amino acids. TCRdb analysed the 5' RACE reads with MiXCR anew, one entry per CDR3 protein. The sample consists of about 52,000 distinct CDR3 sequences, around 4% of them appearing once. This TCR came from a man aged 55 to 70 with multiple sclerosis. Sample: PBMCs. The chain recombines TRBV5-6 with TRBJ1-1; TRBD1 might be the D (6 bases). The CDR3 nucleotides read TGTGCCAGCAGCTTTCCCGGGACAAGTGAAGCTTTCTTT. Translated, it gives CASSFPGTSEAFF.